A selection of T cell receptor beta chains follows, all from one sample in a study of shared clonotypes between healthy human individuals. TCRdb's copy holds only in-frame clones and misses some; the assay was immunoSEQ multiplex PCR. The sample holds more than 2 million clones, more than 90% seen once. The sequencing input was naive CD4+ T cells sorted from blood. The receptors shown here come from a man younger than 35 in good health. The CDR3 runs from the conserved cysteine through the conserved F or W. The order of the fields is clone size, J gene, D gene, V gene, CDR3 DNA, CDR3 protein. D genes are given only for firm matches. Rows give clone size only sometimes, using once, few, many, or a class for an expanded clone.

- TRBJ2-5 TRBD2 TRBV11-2 TGTGCCAGCAGCCGGCCTAGCGGTTCTGGGACCCAGTACTTC CASSRPSGSGTQYF
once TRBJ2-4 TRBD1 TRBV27 TGTGCCAGCACCCGGACAGGGGCAAACATTCAGTACTTC CASTRTGANIQYF
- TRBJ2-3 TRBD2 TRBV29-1 TGCAGCGCCGGGGGGGGAGATACGCAGTATTTT CSAGGGDTQYF
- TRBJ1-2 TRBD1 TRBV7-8 TGTGCCAGCAGCTTAGCGGGACAGAACCCCTATGGCTACACCTTC CASSLAGQNPYGYTF
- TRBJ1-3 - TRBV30 TGTGCCTGGAGTGTTGGAGTCAATGGGAACACCATATATTTT CAWSVGVNGNTIYF
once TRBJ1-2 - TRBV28 TGTGCCAGCAGTTTGTTATTAGGGGAGGGCTACACCTTC CASSLLLGEGYTF
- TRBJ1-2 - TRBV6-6 TGTGCCAGCAGTTACGGTGGGAACGGGTACTACTATGGCTACACCTTC CASSYGGNGYYYGYTF
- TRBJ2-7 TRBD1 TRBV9 TGTGCCAGCAAGGGACAGGGCAACGAGCAGTACTTC CASKGQGNEQYF
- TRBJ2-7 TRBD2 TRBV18 TGTGCCAGCTCAGCGTCTCTAGCGGGACTCGACGAGCAGTACTTC CASSASLAGLDEQYF
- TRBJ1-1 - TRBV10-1 TGCGCCAGCAGTCGATACGCCTCGACGGGTACCACTGAAGCTTTCTTT CASSRYASTGTTEAFF
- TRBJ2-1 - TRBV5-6 TGTGCCAGCAGCCCTATGTTTCCCATCGACAATGAGCAGTTCTTC CASSPMFPIDNEQFF
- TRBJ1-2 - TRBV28 TGTGCCAGCAGTGTTGAGAAAGGCTACACCTTC CASSVEKGYTF
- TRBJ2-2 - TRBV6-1 TGTGCCAGCATCCTAGGGACGGTCACCGGGGAGCTGTTTTTT CASILGTVTGELFF
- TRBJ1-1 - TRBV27 TGTGCCAGCAGTTCCACCCCAGATATGAACACTGAAGCTTTCTTT CASSSTPDMNTEAFF
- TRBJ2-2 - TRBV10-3 TGTGCCACCTTAGACAGGACGAACACCGGGGAGCTGTTTTTT CATLDRTNTGELFF
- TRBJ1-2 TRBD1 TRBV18 TGTGCCAGCTCTCCGGGGTCCGGACAGGGCGGTAACTATGGCTACACCTTC CASSPGSGQGGNYGYTF
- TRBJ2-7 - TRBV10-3 TGTGCCATCAGTGAAAGGACGGACCTTGACGAGCAGTACTTC CAISERTDLDEQYF
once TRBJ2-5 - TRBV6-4 TGTGCCAGCAGTCACGTCAGGCCCCCTCGGGAGACCCAGTACTTC CASSHVRPPRETQYF
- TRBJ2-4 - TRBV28 TGTGCCAGCAGGGAAGACCGGGACGGGGGCATTCAGTACTTC CASREDRDGGIQYF
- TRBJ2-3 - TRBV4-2 TGTGCCAGCAGCCAAGAAACAGCGGACCCCTCGGATACGCAGTATTTT CASSQETADPSDTQYF
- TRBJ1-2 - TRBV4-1 TGCGCCAGCAGCCACCCGGTAGGAAACTATGGCTACACCTTC CASSHPVGNYGYTF
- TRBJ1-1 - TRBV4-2 TGTGCCAGCAGCCAGTTGGGGGGCACTGAAGCTTTCTTT CASSQLGGTEAFF
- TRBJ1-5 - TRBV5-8 TGTGCCAGCAGCTTGGCCGGGGAAGGCAATCAGCCCCAGCATTTT CASSLAGEGNQPQHF
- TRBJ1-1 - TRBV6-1 TGTGCCAGCAGTTTCTTAGGGTCAGAGAACACTGAAGCTTTCTTT CASSFLGSENTEAFF
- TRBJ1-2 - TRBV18 TGTGCCAGCTCACCAGAGGGGTTGCCGGGTGGCTACACCTTC CASSPEGLPGGYTF
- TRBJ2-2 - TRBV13 TGTGCCAGCCACTTAATGGTGGCGGACACCGGGGAGCTGTTTTTT CASHLMVADTGELFF
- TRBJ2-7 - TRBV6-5 TGTGCCAGCAGTTCCGACTCCTACGAGCAGTACTTC CASSSDSYEQYF
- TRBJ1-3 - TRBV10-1 TGCGCCAGCAGTGCCAGCTCTGGAAACACCATATATTTT CASSASSGNTIYF
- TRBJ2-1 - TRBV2 TGTGCCAGCGAACACAGTAGGGGGCGGATTAGCGGGACTGGTGAGCAGTTCTTC CASEHSRGRISGTGEQFF
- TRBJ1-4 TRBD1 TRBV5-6 TGTGCCAGCAGCTCTATCGGGACAGGAGAGAATGAAAAACTGTTTTTT CASSSIGTGENEKLFF
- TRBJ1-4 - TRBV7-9 TGTGCCAGCAGCTTTAATGAGGGCATATTTGAAAAACTGTTTTTT CASSFNEGIFEKLFF
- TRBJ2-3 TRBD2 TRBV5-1 TGCGCCAGCAGCTTCTCTAGCGGGGGCCGCACAGATACGCAGTATTTT CASSFSSGGRTDTQYF
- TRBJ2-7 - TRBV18 TGTGCCAGCACGCTACAGGGTATGAAGGAGGGCTACGAGCAGTACTTC CASTLQGMKEGYEQYF
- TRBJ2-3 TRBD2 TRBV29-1 TGCAGCGTCAAATTTCTAGCGGGAGAGCTAGATACGCAGTATTTT CSVKFLAGELDTQYF
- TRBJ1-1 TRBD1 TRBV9 TGTGCCAGCAGCTCCCAAACAGGGGGCACTGAAGCTTTCTTT CASSSQTGGTEAFF
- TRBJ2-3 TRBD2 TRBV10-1 TGCGCCAGCAGTGAAAGGGCGGGGGGCACAGATACGCAGTATTTT CASSERAGGTDTQYF
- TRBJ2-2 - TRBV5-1 TGCGCCAGCAGCTTAAGTCTACAAAACACCGGGGAGCTGTTTTTT CASSLSLQNTGELFF
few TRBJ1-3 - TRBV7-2 TGTGCCAGCAGCTTAGGGGGATCTGGAAACACCATATATTTT CASSLGGSGNTIYF